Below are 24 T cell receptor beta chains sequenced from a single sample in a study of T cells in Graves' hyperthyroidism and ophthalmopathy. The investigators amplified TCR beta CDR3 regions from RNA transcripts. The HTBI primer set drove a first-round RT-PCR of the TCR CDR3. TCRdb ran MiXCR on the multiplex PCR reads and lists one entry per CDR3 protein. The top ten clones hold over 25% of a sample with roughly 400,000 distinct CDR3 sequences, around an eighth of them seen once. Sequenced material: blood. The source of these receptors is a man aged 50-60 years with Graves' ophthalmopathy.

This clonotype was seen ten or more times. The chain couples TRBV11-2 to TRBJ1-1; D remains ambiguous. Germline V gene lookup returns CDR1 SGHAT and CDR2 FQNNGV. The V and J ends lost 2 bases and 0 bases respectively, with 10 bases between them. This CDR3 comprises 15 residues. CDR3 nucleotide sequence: TGTGCCAGCAGCTTAACCGACACCCTGAACACTGAAGCTTTCTTT. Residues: CASSLTDTLNTEAFF. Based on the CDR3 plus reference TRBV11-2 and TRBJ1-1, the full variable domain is EAGVAQSPRYKIIEKRQSVAFWCNPISGHATLYWYQQILGQGPKLLIQFQNNGVVDDSQLPKDRFSAERLKGVDSTLKIQPAKLEDSAVYLCASSLTDTLNTEAFFGQGTRLTVV.

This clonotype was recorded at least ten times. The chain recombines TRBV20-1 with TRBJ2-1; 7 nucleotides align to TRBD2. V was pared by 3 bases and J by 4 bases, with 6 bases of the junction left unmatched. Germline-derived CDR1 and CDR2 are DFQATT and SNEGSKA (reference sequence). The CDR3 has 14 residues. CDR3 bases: TGCAGTGCTAGGCGGGAGACTAGTTACAATGAGCAGTTCTTC. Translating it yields CSARRETSYNEQFF.

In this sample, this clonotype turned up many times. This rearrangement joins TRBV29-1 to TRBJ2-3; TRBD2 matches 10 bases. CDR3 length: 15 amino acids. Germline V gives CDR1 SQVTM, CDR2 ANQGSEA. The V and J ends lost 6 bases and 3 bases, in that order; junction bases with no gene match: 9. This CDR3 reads CSVRKREGRTDTQYF. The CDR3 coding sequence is TGCAGCGTCAGAAAGCGGGAGGGCCGAACAGATACGCAGTATTTT.

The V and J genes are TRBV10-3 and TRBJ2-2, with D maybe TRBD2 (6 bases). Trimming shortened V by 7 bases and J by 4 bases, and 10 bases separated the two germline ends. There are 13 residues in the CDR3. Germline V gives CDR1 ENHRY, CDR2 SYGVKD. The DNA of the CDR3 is TGTGCCATCAATCGGGAGAGCACCGGGGAGCTGTTTTTT. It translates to CAINRESTGELFF.

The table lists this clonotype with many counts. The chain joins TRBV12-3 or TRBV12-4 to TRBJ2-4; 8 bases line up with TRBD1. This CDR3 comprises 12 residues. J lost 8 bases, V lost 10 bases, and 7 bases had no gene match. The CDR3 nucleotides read TGTGCCACCCAGGACAGGGCGGACATTCAGTACTTC. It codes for CATQDRADIQYF.

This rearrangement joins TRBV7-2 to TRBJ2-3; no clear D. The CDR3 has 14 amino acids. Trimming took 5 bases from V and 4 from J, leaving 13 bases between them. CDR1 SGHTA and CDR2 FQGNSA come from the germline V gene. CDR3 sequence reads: CASSRFGVPDTQYF. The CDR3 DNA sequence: TGTGCCAGCAGCCGGTTTGGGGTTCCAGATACGCAGTATTTT.

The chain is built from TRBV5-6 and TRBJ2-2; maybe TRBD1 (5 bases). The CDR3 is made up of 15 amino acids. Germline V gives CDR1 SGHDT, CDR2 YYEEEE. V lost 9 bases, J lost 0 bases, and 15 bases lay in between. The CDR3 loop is CATQPTGTNTGELFF. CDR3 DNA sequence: TGTGCCACGCAGCCCACAGGAACGAACACCGGGGAGCTGTTTTTT. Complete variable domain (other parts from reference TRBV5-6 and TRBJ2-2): DAGVTQSPTHLIKTRGQQVTLRCSPKSGHDTVSWYQQALGQGPQFIFQYYEEEERQRGNFPDRFSGHQFPNYSSELNVNALLLGDSALYLCATQPTGTNTGELFFGEGSRLTVL.

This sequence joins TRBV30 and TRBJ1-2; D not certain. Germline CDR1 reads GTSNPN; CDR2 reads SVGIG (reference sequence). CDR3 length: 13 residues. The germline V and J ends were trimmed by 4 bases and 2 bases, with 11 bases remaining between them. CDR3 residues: CAWIDPGNYGYTF. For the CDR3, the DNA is TGTGCCTGGATCGATCCTGGAAACTATGGCTACACCTTC.

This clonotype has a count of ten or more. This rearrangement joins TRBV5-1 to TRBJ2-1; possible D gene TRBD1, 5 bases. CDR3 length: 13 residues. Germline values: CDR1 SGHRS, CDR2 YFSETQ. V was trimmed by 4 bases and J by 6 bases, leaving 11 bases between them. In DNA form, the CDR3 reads TGCGCCAGCAGCATGCGACAGACCAATGAGCAGTTCTTC. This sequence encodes CASSMRQTNEQFF.

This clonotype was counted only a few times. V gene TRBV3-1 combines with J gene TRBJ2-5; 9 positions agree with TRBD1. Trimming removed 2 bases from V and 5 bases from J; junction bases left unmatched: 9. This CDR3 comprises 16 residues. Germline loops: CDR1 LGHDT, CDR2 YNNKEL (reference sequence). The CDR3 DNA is TGTGCCAGCAGCCAATCCGAGAGGACAGGGGAGGAGACCCAGTACTTC. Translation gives CASSQSERTGEETQYF.

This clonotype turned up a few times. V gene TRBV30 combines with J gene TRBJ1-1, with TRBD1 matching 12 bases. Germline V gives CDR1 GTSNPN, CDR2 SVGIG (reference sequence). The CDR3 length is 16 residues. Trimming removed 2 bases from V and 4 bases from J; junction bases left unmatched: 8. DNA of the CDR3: TGTGCCTGGAGTCGGGGACAGGGGGCAATCCCCACTGAAGCTTTCTTT. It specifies CAWSRGQGAIPTEAFF. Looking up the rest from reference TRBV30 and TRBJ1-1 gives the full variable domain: SQTIHQWPATLVQPVGSPLSLECTVEGTSNPNLYWYRQAAGRGLQLLFYSVGIGQISSEVPQNLSASRPQDRQFILSSKKLLLSDSGFYLCAWSRGQGAIPTEAFFGQGTRLTVV.

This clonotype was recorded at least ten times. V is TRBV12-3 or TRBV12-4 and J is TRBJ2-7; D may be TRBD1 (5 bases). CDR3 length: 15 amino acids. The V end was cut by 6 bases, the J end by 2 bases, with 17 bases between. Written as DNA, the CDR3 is TGTGCCAGCAGCCCAGCTGGGGCTGGAACCTACGAGCAGTACTTC. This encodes CASSPAGAGTYEQYF.

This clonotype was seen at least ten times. Here the CDR3 reads CASSKPGQGNYGYTF. The CDR3 DNA is TGTGCCAGCTCAAAGCCGGGACAGGGAAACTATGGCTACACCTTC. V is TRBV18 and J is TRBJ1-2; TRBD1 matches 9 bases. From germline, CDR1 is KGHSH and CDR2 LQKENI. Trimming at V came to 5 bases and at J to 2 bases, leaving 6 bases not matched to a gene. CDR3 length: 15 residues. Complete variable domain (other parts from reference TRBV18 and TRBJ1-2): NAGVMQNPRHLVRRRGQEARLRCSPMKGHSHVYWYRQLPEEGLKFMVYLQKENIIDESGMPKERFSAEFPKEGPSILRIQQVVRGDSAAYFCASSKPGQGNYGYTFGSGTRLTVV.

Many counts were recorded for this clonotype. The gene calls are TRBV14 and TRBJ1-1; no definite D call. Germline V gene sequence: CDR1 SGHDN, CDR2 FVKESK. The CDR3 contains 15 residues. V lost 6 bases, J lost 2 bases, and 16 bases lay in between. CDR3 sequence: CASSRRAEGNTEAFF. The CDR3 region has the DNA TGTGCCAGCAGTCGAAGGGCAGAGGGAAACACTGAAGCTTTCTTT.

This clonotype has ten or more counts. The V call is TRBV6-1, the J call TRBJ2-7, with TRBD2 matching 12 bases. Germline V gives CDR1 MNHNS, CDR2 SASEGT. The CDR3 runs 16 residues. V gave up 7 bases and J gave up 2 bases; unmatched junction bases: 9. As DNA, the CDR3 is TGTGCCAGCAACCCACTGACTAGCGGGAGTCCCTACGAGCAGTACTTC. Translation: CASNPLTSGSPYEQYF.

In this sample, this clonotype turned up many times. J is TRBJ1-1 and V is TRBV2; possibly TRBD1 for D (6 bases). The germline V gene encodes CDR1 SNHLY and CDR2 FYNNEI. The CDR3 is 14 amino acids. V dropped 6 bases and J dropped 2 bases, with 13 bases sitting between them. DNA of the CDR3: TGTGCCAGCAGACTGGACAGAACTAACACTGAAGCTTTCTTT. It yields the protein CASRLDRTNTEAFF.

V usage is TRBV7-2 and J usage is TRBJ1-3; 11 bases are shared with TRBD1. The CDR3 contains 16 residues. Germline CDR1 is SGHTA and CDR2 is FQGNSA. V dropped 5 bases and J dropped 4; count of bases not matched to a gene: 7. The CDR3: CASSDGQGALGNTIYF. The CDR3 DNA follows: TGTGCCAGCAGCGACGGACAGGGGGCCCTAGGAAACACCATATATTTT. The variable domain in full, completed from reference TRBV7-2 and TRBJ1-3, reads GAGVSQSPSNKVTEKGKDVELRCDPISGHTALYWYRQSLGQGLEFLIYFQGNSAPDKSGLPSDRFSAERTGGSVSTLTIQRTQQEDSAVYLCASSDGQGALGNTIYFGEGSWLTVV.

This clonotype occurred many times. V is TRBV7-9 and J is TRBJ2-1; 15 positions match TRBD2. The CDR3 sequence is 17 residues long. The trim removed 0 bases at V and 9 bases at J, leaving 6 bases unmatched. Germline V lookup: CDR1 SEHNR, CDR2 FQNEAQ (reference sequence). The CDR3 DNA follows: TGTGCCAGCAGCTTAGCGGTGGGACTAGCGGGAGGCACTGAGCAGTTCTTC. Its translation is CASSLAVGLAGGTEQFF.

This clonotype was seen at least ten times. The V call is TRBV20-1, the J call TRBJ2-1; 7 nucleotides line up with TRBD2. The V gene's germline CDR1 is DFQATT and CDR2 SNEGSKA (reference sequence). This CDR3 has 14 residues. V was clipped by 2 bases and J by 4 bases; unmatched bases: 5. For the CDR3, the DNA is TGCAGTGCTAGACCTAGGGGACTATACAATGAGCAGTTCTTC. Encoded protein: CSARPRGLYNEQFF.

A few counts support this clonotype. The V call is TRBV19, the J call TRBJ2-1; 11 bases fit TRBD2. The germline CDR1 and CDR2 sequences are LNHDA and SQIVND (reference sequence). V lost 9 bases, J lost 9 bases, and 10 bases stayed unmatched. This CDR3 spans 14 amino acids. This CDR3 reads CASHHSGRAAEQFF. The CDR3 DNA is TGTGCCAGCCATCATAGCGGGAGGGCCGCTGAGCAGTTCTTC. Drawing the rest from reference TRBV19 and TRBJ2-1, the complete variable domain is DGGITQSPKYLFRKEGQNVTLSCEQNLNHDAMYWYRQDPGQGLRLIYYSQIVNDFQKGDIAEGYSVSREKKESFPLTVTSAQKNPTAFYLCASHHSGRAAEQFFGPGTRLTVL.

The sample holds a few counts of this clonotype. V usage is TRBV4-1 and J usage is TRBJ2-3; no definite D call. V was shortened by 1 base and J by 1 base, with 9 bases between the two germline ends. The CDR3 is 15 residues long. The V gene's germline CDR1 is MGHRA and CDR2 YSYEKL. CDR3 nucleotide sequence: TGCGCCAGCAGCCAAGGGGAATACGGCACAGATACGCAGTATTTT. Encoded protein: CASSQGEYGTDTQYF.

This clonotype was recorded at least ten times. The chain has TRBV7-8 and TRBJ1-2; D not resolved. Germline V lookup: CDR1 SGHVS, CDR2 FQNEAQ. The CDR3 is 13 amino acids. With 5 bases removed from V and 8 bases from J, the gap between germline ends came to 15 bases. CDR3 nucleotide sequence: TGTGCCAGCAGCGCAAAGGTCGCGGAGGGCTACACCTTC. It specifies CASSAKVAEGYTF.

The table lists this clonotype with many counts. CDR3 loop: CASTSYGTSGKEPTGELFF. CDR3 coding DNA: TGTGCCAGCACCTCTTACGGGACTAGCGGGAAAGAGCCCACCGGGGAGCTGTTTTTT. The rearrangement links TRBV5-5 to TRBJ2-2, with 13 bases that match TRBD2. From germline, CDR1 is SGHKS and CDR2 YYEKEE (reference sequence). The CDR3 totals 19 residues. V gave up 6 bases and J gave up 4 bases; unmatched junction bases: 15.

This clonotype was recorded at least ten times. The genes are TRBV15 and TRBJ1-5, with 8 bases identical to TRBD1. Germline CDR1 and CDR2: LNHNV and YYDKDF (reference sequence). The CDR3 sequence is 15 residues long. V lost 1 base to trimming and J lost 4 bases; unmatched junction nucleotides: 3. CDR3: CATSRGTGHNQPQHF. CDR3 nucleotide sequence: TGTGCCACCAGCAGAGGGACAGGGCATAATCAGCCCCAGCATTTT.